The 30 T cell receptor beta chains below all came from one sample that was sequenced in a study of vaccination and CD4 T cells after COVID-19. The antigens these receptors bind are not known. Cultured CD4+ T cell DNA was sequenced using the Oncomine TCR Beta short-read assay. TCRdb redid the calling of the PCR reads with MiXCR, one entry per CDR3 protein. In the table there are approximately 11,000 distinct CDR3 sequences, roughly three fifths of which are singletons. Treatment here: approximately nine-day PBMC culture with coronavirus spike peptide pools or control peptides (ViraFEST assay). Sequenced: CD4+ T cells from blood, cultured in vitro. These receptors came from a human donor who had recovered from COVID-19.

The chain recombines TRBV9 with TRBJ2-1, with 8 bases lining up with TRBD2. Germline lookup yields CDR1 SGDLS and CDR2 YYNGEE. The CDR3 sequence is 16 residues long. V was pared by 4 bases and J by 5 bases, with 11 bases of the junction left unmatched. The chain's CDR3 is CASSPGGAGVNNEQFF. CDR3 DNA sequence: TGTGCCAGCAGCCCCGGGGGAGCGGGGGTAAACAATGAGCAGTTCTTC.

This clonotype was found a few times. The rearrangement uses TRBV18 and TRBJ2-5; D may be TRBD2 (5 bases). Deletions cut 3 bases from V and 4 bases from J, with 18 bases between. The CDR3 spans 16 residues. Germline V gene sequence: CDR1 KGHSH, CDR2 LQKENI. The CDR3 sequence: CASSPMGSPHRETQYF. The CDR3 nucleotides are TGTGCCAGCTCACCCATGGGGAGCCCCCATCGAGAGACCCAGTACTTC. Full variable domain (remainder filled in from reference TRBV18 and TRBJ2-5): NAGVMQNPRHLVRRRGQEARLRCSPMKGHSHVYWYRQLPEEGLKFMVYLQKENIIDESGMPKERFSAEFPKEGPSILRIQQVVRGDSAAYFCASSPMGSPHRETQYFGPGTRLLVL.

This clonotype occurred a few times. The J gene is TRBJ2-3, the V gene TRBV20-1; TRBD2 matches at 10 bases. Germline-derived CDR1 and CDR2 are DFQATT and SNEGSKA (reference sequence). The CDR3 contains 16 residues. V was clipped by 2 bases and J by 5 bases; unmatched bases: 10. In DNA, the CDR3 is TGCAGTGCTAGAATACCCGCTAGCGGGAGATTAGATACGCAGTATTTT. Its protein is CSARIPASGRLDTQYF.

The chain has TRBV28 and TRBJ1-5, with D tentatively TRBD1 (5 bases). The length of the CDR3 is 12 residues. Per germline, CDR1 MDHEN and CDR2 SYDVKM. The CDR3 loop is CASHRSNQPQHF. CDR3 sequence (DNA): TGTGCGTCGCACAGGAGCAATCAGCCCCAGCATTTT.

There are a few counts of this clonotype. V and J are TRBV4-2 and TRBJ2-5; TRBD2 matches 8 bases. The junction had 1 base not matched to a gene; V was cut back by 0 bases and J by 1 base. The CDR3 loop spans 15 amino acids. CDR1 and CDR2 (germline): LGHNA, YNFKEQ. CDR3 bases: TGTGCCAGCAGCCAAGATCGGGGGGGCCAAGAGACCCAGTACTTC. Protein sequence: CASSQDRGGQETQYF.

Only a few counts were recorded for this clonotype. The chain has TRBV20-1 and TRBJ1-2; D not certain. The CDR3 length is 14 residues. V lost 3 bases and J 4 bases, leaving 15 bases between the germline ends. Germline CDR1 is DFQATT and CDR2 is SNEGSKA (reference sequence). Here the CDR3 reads CSARAGVTSYGYTF. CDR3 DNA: TGCAGTGCTAGGGCGGGCGTGACCTCCTATGGCTACACCTTC.

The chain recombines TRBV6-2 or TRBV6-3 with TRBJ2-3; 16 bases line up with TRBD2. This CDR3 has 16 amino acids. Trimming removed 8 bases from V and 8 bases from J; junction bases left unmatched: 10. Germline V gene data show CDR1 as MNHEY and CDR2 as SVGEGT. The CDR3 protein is CASHQGLAGGPGTQYF. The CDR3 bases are TGTGCCAGCCACCAGGGACTAGCGGGAGGGCCGGGTACGCAGTATTTT.

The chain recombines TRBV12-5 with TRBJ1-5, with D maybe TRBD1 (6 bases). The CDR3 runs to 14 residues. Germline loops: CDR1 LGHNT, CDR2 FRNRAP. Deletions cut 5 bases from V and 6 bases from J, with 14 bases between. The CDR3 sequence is CASGAQGMGQPQHF. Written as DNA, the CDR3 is TGTGCTAGTGGTGCTCAGGGGATGGGTCAGCCCCAGCATTTT.

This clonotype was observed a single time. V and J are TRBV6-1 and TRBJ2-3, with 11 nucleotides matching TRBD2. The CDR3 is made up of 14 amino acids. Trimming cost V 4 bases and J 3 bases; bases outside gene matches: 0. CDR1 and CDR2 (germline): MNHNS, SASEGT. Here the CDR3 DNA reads TGTGCCAGCAGTGGGACTAGCGGGACAGATACGCAGTATTTT. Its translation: CASSGTSGTDTQYF.

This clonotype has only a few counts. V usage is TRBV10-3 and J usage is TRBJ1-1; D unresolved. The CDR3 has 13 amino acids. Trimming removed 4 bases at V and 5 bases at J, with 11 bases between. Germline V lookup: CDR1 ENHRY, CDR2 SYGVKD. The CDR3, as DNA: TGTGCCATCAGTGCCCAGCAACTGACTGAAGCTTTCTTT. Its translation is CAISAQQLTEAFF.

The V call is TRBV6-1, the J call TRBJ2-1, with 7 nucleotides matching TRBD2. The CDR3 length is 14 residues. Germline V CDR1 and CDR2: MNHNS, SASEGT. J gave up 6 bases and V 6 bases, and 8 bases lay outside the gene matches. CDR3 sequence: CASSSGTTVNEQFF. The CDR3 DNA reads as TGTGCCAGCAGCTCCGGGACTACGGTCAATGAGCAGTTCTTC.

The CDR3 DNA is TGTGCCAGCAGCCCTAAGGCCCCGGGACTAGCGGGTGGGGGCACAGATACGCAGTATTTT. Residues: CASSPKAPGLAGGGTDTQYF. The chain uses TRBV7-8 and TRBJ2-3, with 12 bases matching TRBD2. CDR3 length: 20 residues. Germline V gene sequence: CDR1 SGHVS, CDR2 FQNEAQ. The V gene end was trimmed by 5 bases and the J gene end by 1 base; junction bases not matched to a gene: 16.

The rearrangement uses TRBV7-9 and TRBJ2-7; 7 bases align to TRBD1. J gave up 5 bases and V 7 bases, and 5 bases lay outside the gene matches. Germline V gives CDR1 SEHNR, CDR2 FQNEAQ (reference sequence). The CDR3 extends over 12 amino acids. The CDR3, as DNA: TGTGCCAGCACCGAAACAGGGGACGAGCAGTACTTC. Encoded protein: CASTETGDEQYF.

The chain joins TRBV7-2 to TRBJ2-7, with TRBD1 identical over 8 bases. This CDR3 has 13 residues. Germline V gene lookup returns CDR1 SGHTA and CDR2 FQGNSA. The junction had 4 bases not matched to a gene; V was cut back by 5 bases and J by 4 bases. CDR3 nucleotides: TGTGCCAGCAGCCTGGGACAGGTGTACGAGCAGTACTTC. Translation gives CASSLGQVYEQYF.

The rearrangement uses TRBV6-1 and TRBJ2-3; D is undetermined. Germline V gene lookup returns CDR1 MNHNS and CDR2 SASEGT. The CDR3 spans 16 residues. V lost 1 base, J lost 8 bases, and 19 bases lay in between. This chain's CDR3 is CASSEEHPAARGTQYF. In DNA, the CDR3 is TGTGCCAGCAGTGAAGAACATCCCGCAGCTCGTGGTACGCAGTATTTT.

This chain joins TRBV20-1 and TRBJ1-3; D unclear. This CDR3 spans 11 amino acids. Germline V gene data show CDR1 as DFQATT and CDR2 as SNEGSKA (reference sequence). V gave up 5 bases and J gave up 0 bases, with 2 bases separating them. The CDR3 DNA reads TGCAGTGCTTCCTCTGGAAACACCATATATTTT. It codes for CSASSGNTIYF.

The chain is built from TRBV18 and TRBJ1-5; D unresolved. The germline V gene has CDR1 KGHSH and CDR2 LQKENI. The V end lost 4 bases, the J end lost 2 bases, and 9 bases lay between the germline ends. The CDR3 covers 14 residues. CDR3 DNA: TGTGCCAGCTCACGGCAGACACGCAATCAGCCCCAGCATTTT. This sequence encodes CASSRQTRNQPQHF. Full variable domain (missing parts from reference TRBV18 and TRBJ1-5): NAGVMQNPRHLVRRRGQEARLRCSPMKGHSHVYWYRQLPEEGLKFMVYLQKENIIDESGMPKERFSAEFPKEGPSILRIQQVVRGDSAAYFCASSRQTRNQPQHFGDGTRLSIL.

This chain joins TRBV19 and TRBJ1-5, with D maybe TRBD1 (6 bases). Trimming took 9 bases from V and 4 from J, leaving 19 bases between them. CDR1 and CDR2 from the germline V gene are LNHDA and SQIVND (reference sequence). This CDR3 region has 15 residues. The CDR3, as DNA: TGTGCCAGCCAAATGTGGCTGGGGACAAATCAGCCCCAGCATTTT. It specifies CASQMWLGTNQPQHF.

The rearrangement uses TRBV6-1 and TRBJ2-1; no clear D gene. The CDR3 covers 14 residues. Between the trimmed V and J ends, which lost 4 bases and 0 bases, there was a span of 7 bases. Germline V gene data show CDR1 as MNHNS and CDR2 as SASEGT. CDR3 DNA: TGTGCCAGCAGTGTAGGCCGCTCCTACAATGAGCAGTTCTTC. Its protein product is CASSVGRSYNEQFF.

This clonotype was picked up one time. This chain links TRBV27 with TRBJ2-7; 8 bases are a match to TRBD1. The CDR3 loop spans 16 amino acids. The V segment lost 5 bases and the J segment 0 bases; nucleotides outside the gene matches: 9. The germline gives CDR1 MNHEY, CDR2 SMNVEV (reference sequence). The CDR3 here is CASSPLGQAVSYEQYF. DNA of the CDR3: TGTGCCAGCAGTCCGCTGGGACAGGCGGTCTCCTACGAGCAGTACTTC.

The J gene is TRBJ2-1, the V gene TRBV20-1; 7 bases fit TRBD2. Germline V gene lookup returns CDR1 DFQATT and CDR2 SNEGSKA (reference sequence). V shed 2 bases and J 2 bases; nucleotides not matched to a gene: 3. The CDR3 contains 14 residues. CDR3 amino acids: CSARPSGPYNEQFF. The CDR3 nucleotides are TGCAGTGCTAGACCTAGCGGACCCTACAATGAGCAGTTCTTC.

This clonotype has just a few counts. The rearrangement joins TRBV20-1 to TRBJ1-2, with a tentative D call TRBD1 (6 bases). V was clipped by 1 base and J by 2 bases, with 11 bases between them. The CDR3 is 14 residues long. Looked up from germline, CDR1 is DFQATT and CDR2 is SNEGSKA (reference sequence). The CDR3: CSARVWGGNYGYTF. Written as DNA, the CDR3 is TGCAGTGCTAGAGTGTGGGGGGGCAACTATGGCTACACCTTC.

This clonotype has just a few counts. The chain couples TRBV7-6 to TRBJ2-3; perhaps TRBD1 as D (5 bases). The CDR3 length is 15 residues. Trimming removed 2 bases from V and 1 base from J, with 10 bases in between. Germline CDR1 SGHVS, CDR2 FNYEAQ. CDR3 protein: CASSLFVRGTDTQYF. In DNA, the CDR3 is TGTGCCAGCAGCTTATTCGTCAGGGGCACAGATACGCAGTATTTT. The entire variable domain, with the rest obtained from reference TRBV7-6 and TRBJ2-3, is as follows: GAGVSQSPRYKVTKRGQDVALRCDPISGHVSLYWYRQALGQGPEFLTYFNYEAQQDKSGLPNDRFSAERPEGSISTLTIQRTEQRDSAMYRCASSLFVRGTDTQYFGPGTRLTVL.

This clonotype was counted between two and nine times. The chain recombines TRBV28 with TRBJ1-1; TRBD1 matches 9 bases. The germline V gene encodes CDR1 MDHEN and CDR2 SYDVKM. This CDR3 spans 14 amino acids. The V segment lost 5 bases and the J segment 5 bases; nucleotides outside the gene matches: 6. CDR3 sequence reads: CASSVQGAKTEAFF. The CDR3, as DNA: TGTGCCAGCAGTGTACAGGGGGCGAAGACTGAAGCTTTCTTT. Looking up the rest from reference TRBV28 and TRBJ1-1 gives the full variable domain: DVKVTQSSRYLVKRTGEKVFLECVQDMDHENMFWYRQDPGLGLRLIYFSYDVKMKEKGDIPEGYSVSREKKERFSLILESASTNQTSMYLCASSVQGAKTEAFFGQGTRLTVV.

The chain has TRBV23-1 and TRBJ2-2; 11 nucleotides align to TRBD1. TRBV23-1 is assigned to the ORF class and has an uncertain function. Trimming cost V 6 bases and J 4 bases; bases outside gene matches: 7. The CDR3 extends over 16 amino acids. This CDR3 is CASRQDRGLGTGELFF. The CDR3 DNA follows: TGCGCCAGCAGACAGGACAGGGGGCTAGGCACCGGGGAGCTGTTTTTT.

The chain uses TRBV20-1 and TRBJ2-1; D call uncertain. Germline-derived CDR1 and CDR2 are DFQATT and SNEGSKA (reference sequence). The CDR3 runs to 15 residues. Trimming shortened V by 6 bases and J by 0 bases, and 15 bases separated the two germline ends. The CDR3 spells CSASDPRSSYNEQFF. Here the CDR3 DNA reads TGCAGTGCCTCCGACCCCAGGAGCTCCTACAATGAGCAGTTCTTC.

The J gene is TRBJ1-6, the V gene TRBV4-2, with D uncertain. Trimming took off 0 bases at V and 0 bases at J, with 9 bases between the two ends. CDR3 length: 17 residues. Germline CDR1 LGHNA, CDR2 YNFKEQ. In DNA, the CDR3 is TGTGCCAGCAGCCAAGATCCGCTGAGCTCCTATAATTCACCCCTCCACTTT. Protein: CASSQDPLSSYNSPLHF.

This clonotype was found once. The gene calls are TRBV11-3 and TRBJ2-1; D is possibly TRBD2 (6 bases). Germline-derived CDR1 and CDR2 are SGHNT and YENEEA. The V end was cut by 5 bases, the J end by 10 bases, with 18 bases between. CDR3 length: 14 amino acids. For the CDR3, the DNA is TGTGCCAGCAGCCCTCCTACGGGCCGGGGGGAGCAGTTCTTC. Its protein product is CASSPPTGRGEQFF.

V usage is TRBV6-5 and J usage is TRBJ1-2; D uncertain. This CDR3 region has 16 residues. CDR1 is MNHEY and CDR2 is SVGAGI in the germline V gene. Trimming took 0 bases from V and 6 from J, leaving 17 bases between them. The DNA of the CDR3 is TGTGCCAGCAGTTACTCGAGTAGTATAGGGAGCAATGGCTACACCTTC. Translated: CASSYSSSIGSNGYTF.

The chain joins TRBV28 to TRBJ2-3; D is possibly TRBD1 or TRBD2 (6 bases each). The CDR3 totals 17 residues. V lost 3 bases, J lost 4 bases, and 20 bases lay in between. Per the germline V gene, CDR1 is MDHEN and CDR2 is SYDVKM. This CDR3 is CASSLTRARGDADTQYF. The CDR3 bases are TGTGCCAGCAGTTTGACGAGAGCAAGGGGGGATGCAGATACGCAGTATTTT.